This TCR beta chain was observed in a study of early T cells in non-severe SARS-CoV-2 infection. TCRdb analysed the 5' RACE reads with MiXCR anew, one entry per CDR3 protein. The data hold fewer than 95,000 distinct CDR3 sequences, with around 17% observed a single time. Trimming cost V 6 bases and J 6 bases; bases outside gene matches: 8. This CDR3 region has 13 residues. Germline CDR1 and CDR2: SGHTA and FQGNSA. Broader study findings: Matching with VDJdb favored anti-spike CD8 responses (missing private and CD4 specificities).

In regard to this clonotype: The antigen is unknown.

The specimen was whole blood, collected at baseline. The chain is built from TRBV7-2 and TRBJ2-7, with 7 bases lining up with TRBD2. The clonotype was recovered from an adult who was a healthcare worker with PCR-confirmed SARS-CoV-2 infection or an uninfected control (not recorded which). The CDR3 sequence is CASSHQREGEQYF. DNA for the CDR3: TGTGCCAGCAGTCATCAGCGGGAAGGCGAGCAGTACTTC.